This T cell receptor beta chain was documented in a study of T cell repertoires in cytomegalovirus infection. Turning to the study itself: Public TCR beta signatures marked donors with CMV infection and the matching HLA.

This clonotype was picked up many times. The antigen remains undetermined. Points from the study as a whole: HLA-C-restricted CMV clonotypes gave the most frequent clonotype in two of eight donors.

TCRdb re-called the reads with MiXCR, one entry per CDR3 protein. The sample lists under 350,000 distinct CDR3 sequences, 22% occurring once. CDR1 and CDR2 (germline): SGHVS, FNYEAQ. Unmatched junction bases numbered 10, after V lost 5 bases and J lost 5 bases. The CDR3 length is 16 residues. The V call is TRBV7-6, the J call TRBJ2-2; 8 bases align to TRBD2. The sequence came from a human donor in good health (CMV status not recorded). Some clones in this sample may be carry-over from other donors' samples. Sequences were derived from cultured PBMCs, sampled from culture after CMV antigen stimulation. CDR3 bases: TGTGCCAGCAGCCTGATGAGCGGGAGAGGTACCGGGGAGCTGTTTTTT. It codes for CASSLMSGRGTGELFF.